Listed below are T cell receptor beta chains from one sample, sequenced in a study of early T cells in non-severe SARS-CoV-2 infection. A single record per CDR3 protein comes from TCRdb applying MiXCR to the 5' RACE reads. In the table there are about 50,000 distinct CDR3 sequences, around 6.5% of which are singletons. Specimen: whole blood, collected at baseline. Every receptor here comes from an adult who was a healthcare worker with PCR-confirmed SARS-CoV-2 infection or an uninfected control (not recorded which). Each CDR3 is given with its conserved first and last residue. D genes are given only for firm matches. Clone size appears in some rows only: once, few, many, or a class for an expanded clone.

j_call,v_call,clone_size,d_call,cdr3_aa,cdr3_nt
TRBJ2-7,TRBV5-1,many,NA,CASTSGQIEYEQYF,TGCGCCAGCACATCCGGACAGATCGAGTACGAGCAGTACTTC
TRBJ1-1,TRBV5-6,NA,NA,CASSVTDRYTEAFF,TGTGCCAGCAGCGTCACGGACAGATACACTGAAGCTTTCTTT
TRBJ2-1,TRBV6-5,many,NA,CASRLQGGSYNEQFF,TGTGCCAGCAGGTTACAGGGAGGGTCCTACAATGAGCAGTTCTTC
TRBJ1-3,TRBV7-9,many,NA,CASSLGGLGNTIYF,TGTGCCAGCAGCTTAGGGGGGCTCGGAAACACCATATATTTT
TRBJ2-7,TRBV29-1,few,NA,CSVEVRGREQYF,TGCAGCGTTGAAGTCCGGGGACGGGAGCAGTACTTC
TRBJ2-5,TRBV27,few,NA,CASSPPPGRGRGETQYF,TGTGCCAGCAGTCCACCCCCGGGGAGGGGGAGGGGAGAGACCCAGTACTTC
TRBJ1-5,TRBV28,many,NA,CASSFRGENQPQHF,TGTGCCAGCAGTTTTCGGGGGGAGAATCAGCCCCAGCATTTT
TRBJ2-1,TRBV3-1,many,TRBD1,CASSQATGGGEQFF,TGTGCCAGCAGCCAAGCGACAGGGGGCGGTGAGCAGTTCTTC
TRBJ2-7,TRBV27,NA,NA,CASSSPRGGWEQYF,TGTGCCAGCAGTTCCCCCCGAGGGGGGTGGGAGCAGTACTTC
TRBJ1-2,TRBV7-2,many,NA,CASSAAQYGYTF,TGTGCCAGCAGCGCCGCACAGTATGGCTACACCTTC
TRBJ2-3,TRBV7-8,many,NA,CASRRTDTQYF,TGTGCCAGCAGGCGAACAGATACGCAGTATTTT
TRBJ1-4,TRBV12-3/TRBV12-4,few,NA,CASSLDQGRSEKLFF,TGTGCCAGCAGTCTTGACCAGGGTAGGAGTGAAAAACTGTTTTTT
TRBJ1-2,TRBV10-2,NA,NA,CASSEGRDGYTF,TGCGCCAGCAGTGAAGGTCGGGATGGCTACACCTTC
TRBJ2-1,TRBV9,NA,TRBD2,CASSVGPTSGSGEQFF,TGTGCCAGCAGCGTAGGCCCCACTAGCGGGAGCGGTGAGCAGTTCTTC
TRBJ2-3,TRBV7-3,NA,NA,CASSLIGSPTDTQYF,TGTGCCAGCAGCTTAATCGGCTCCCCCACAGATACGCAGTATTTT
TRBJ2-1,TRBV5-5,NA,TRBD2,CASTPSGRANEQFF,TGTGCCAGCACCCCTAGCGGGAGGGCCAATGAGCAGTTCTTC
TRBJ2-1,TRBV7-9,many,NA,CASSLGQVSNEQFF,TGTGCCAGCAGCTTAGGTCAGGTCAGCAATGAGCAGTTCTTC
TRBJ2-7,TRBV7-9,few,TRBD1,CASSLDFGDRNYEQYF,TGTGCCAGCAGCTTAGATTTTGGGGACAGAAACTACGAGCAGTACTTC
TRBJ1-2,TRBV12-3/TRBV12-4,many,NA,CASRLRQAYGYTF,TGTGCCAGCAGATTGAGACAGGCCTATGGCTACACCTTC
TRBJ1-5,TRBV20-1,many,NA,CSAESGVQPQHF,TGCAGTGCTGAGTCAGGGGTTCAGCCCCAGCATTTT
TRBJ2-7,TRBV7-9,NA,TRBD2,CASSPTSGRVYEQYF,TGTGCCAGCAGCCCTACTAGCGGGAGGGTCTACGAGCAGTACTTC
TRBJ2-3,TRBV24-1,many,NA,CATSDFLKSRDTQYF,TGTGCCACCAGTGATTTTCTAAAAAGTCGAGATACGCAGTATTTT
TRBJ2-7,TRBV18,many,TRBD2,CASSDGPRGRPAYEQYF,TGTGCCAGCTCAGACGGGCCGCGCGGGAGACCGGCCTACGAGCAGTACTTC
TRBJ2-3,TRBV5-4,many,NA,CASSLIDGGPTDTQYF,TGTGCCAGCAGCTTGATTGATGGGGGGCCAACAGATACGCAGTATTTT
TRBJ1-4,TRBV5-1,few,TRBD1,CASSLALGTAGEKLFF,TGCGCCAGCAGCTTGGCCCTAGGGACAGCTGGAGAAAAACTGTTTTTT
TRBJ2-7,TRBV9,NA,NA,CASSVGQSYEQYF,TGTGCCAGCAGCGTAGGACAGTCCTACGAGCAGTACTTC
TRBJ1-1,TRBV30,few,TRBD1,CAWNQGVDTEAFF,TGTGCCTGGAATCAGGGGGTGGACACTGAAGCTTTCTTT
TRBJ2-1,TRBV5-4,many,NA,CASSFSSAMNNEQFF,TGTGCCAGCAGCTTTTCTAGCGCGATGAACAATGAGCAGTTCTTC
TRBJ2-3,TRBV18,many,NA,CASSPSGIDTQYF,TGTGCCAGCTCACCGTCAGGGATAGATACGCAGTATTTT
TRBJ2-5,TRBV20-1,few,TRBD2,CSASPAGVNQETQYF,TGCAGTGCTAGTCCAGCGGGAGTGAACCAAGAGACCCAGTACTTC
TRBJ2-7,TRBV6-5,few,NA,CASSYGLRGKGTYEQYF,TGTGCCAGCAGTTACGGACTACGGGGGAAAGGGACCTACGAGCAGTACTTC